These 15 T cell receptor beta chains share one sample of origin, sequenced in a study of blood T cell repertoires in COVID-19. Clones were sequenced by immunoSEQ multiplex PCR, and TCRdb holds only the in-frame ones, with some missing. The sample records 150,000 to 200,000 clones, roughly 85% being singletons. Material for sequencing was PBMCs or T cells enriched from blood (not recorded which). Receptors originate from a woman aged 18-35 years who had recovered from COVID-19.

Only one count was recorded for this clone. The chain recombines TRBV12-3 or TRBV12-4 with TRBJ1-1; D is possibly TRBD1 (5 bases). The CDR3 loop spans 13 amino acids. The V end was cut by 6 bases, the J end by 3 bases, with 11 bases between. The CDR3 region is CASSLRADTEAFF. The CDR3 nucleotides are TGTGCCAGCAGCCTCAGGGCGGACACTGAAGCTTTCTTT.

The chain is built from TRBV19 and TRBJ1-5; D is unresolved. The CDR3 totals 17 residues. Trimming cost V 4 bases and J 4 bases, with 20 bases left between them. CDR1 is LNHDA and CDR2 is SQIVND in the germline V gene (reference sequence). CDR3 residues: CASSKTTGRTLNQPQHF. CDR3 DNA: TGTGCCAGTAGTAAGACGACGGGCCGGACTTTAAATCAGCCCCAGCATTTT. Full variable domain (rest looked up from reference TRBV19 and TRBJ1-5): DGGITQSPKYLFRKEGQNVTLSCEQNLNHDAMYWYRQDPGQGLRLIYYSQIVNDFQKGDIAEGYSVSREKKESFPLTVTSAQKNPTAFYLCASSKTTGRTLNQPQHFGDGTRLSIL.

V is TRBV4-1 and J is TRBJ1-1; D not certain. Germline V CDR1 and CDR2: MGHRA, YSYEKL. This CDR3 comprises 17 residues. With 0 bases removed from V and 1 base from J, the gap between germline ends came to 15 bases. Written as DNA, the CDR3 is TGCGCCAGCAGCCAAGACCGCCGAGGCAGCGAGAACACTGAAGCTTTCTTT. Translated: CASSQDRRGSENTEAFF.

The chain links TRBV14 to TRBJ2-2, with 12 bases lining up with TRBD2. The germline V gene encodes CDR1 SGHDN and CDR2 FVKESK. CDR3 length: 16 residues. After removal of 3 bases from V and 7 bases from J, the junction contained 6 bases not matched to a gene. The CDR3 bases are TGTGCCAGCAGCCACGTGACTAGCGGGAGCGGCGGGGAGCTGTTTTTT. Translation gives CASSHVTSGSGGELFF.

This sequence joins TRBV5-5 and TRBJ2-7, with D maybe TRBD1 (6 bases). There are 14 residues in the CDR3. The V gene's germline CDR1 is SGHKS and CDR2 YYEKEE (reference sequence). V lost 1 base to trimming and J lost 5 bases, with 13 bases between them. CDR3 protein: CASSLTHRVHEQYF. The CDR3 DNA sequence: TGTGCCAGCAGCTTGACCCACAGGGTCCACGAGCAGTACTTC.

The chain carries TRBV19 and TRBJ2-2, with 8 bases matching TRBD2. Germline assignment: CDR1 LNHDA and CDR2 SQIVND (reference sequence). CDR3 length: 17 residues. The ends lost 0 bases at V and 5 bases at J; junction bases unmatched: 8. The CDR3 protein is CASSIEGSGIRTGELFF. The CDR3 DNA is TGTGCCAGTAGTATAGAGGGTAGCGGGATCAGGACCGGGGAGCTGTTTTTT. Looking up the rest from reference TRBV19 and TRBJ2-2 gives the full variable domain: DGGITQSPKYLFRKEGQNVTLSCEQNLNHDAMYWYRQDPGQGLRLIYYSQIVNDFQKGDIAEGYSVSREKKESFPLTVTSAQKNPTAFYLCASSIEGSGIRTGELFFGEGSRLTVL.

The gene calls are TRBV10-3 and TRBJ1-2, with D possibly matching TRBD1 (6 bases). The V end lost 4 bases, the J end lost 5 bases, and 14 bases lay between the germline ends. The germline V gene has CDR1 ENHRY and CDR2 SYGVKD. The CDR3 has 14 amino acids. The CDR3, as DNA: TGTGCCATCAGTGTCCCAGGGGCGATATATGGCTACACCTTC. Protein product: CAISVPGAIYGYTF.

This sequence joins TRBV7-2 and TRBJ1-3; TRBD1 agrees at 7 bases. The CDR3 is 17 amino acids. The junction had 12 bases not matched to a gene; V was cut back by 5 bases and J by 2 bases. Germline V gene data show CDR1 as SGHTA and CDR2 as FQGNSA. The CDR3 DNA reads as TGTGCCAGCAGCACCCGGACAGGATCGTTCGCTGGAAACACCATATATTTT. Its translation: CASSTRTGSFAGNTIYF.

V is TRBV28 and J is TRBJ2-7; no clear D gene. The germline V gene encodes CDR1 MDHEN and CDR2 SYDVKM. The CDR3 length is 11 residues. V was trimmed by 5 bases and J by 4 bases, leaving 6 bases between them. For the CDR3, the DNA is TGTGCCAGCAGTCCCCGGTACGAGCAGTACTTC. It yields the protein CASSPRYEQYF.

The V and J genes are TRBV28 and TRBJ1-5, with unresolved D. Trimming took off 5 bases at V and 7 bases at J, with 15 bases between the two ends. Germline CDR1 reads MDHEN; CDR2 reads SYDVKM. The CDR3 spans 14 residues. In nucleotides, the CDR3 is TGTGCCAGCAGTCGACCGACTAGTGGCCAGCCCCAGCATTTT. Its protein is CASSRPTSGQPQHF. Combining the CDR3 with reference TRBV28 and TRBJ1-5 gives the whole variable domain DVKVTQSSRYLVKRTGEKVFLECVQDMDHENMFWYRQDPGLGLRLIYFSYDVKMKEKGDIPEGYSVSREKKERFSLILESASTNQTSMYLCASSRPTSGQPQHFGDGTRLSIL.

The V gene is TRBV7-2, the J gene TRBJ2-2; D is uncertain. Deletions cut 5 bases from V and 7 bases from J, with 14 bases between. The germline V gene has CDR1 SGHTA and CDR2 FQGNSA. The CDR3 totals 14 residues. The CDR3 nucleotides read TGTGCCAGCAGCCAACCCGAACGGGTCGGGGAGCTGTTTTTT. This translates into CASSQPERVGELFF. Supplemented by reference TRBV7-2 and TRBJ2-2, the full variable domain reads GAGVSQSPSNKVTEKGKDVELRCDPISGHTALYWYRQSLGQGLEFLIYFQGNSAPDKSGLPSDRFSAERTGGSVSTLTIQRTQQEDSAVYLCASSQPERVGELFFGEGSRLTVL.

The CDR3 nucleotides are TGTGCTAGTGGTTTGGGGGACAGGGTCCGGGGCACTGAAGCTTTCTTT. This codes for CASGLGDRVRGTEAFF. V and J are TRBV12-5 and TRBJ1-1, with 9 bases lining up with TRBD1. This CDR3 is built from 16 residues. Germline CDR1 LGHNT, CDR2 FRNRAP. V trimming: 1 base; J trimming: 4 bases; junction bases outside the gene matches: 7.

The chain uses TRBV14 and TRBJ1-2; D is undetermined. The CDR3 covers 13 residues. Trimming cost V 0 bases and J 0 bases, with 2 bases left between them. The germline CDR1 and CDR2 sequences are SGHDN and FVKESK. The chain's CDR3 is CASSQDTNYGYTF. CDR3 coding DNA: TGTGCCAGCAGCCAAGATACTAACTATGGCTACACCTTC.

The J gene is TRBJ1-2, the V gene TRBV6-5; a weak D match, TRBD1 (6 bases). V lost 7 bases to trimming and J lost 0 bases, with 15 bases between them. CDR3 length: 15 amino acids. Germline CDR1 is MNHEY and CDR2 is SVGAGI. CDR3 amino acids: CASTRLDSPNYGYTF. CDR3 nucleotides: TGTGCCAGCACCCGACTGGACAGTCCTAACTATGGCTACACCTTC.

In this sample, this clone turned up once. The gene calls are TRBV10-3 and TRBJ2-1, with D perhaps matching TRBD2 (7 bases). The CDR3 extends over 14 amino acids. Germline V gene data show CDR1 as ENHRY and CDR2 as SYGVKD. Trimming removed 10 bases from V and 8 bases from J, with 21 bases in between. The chain's CDR3 is CATSFGGAGDEQFF. In nucleotides, the CDR3 is TGTGCCACCTCATTTGGGGGGGCTGGGGATGAGCAGTTCTTC.